This TCR beta chain stems from a study of blood T cell repertoires in COVID-19. Study-wide background: Nucleic acid was either cDNA or gDNA, and it came from T cells, B-cell-depleted T cells, or PBMCs.

Membership in each cohort depended on participant-reported clinical history. The table came from immunoSEQ multiplex PCR; TCRdb's copy has only in-frame clones and leaves some out. This table holds around 180,000 clones, approximately 85% found once. This clone was counted a few times. The specimen sequenced was PBMCs or T cells enriched from blood (not recorded which). The sequence came from a woman in her twenties or thirties who had recovered from COVID-19.

The CDR3 DNA reads as TGTGCCAGCAGTTCCCCCTCTAGCGGGAACCACTACGAGCAGTACTTC. This translates into CASSSPSSGNHYEQYF. The J gene is TRBJ2-7, the V gene TRBV28, with TRBD2 matching 9 bases. V gave up 4 bases and J gave up 3 bases; unmatched junction bases: 10. CDR3 size: 16 residues. Germline V CDR1 and CDR2: MDHEN, SYDVKM.